The present T cell receptor (beta chain) was sequenced within a study of blood T cell repertoires in COVID-19. Background on the study: In each case, the material was cDNA or gDNA derived from T cells, B-cell-depleted T cells, or PBMCs.

The J segment lost 1 base and the V segment lost 7 bases, leaving 6 bases of the junction unmatched. CDR3 size: 14 residues. Germline V lookup: CDR1 SGHRS, CDR2 YFSETQ. The repertoire was sequenced with immunoSEQ multiplex PCR; TCRdb's copy has only in-frame clones and lacks some. The sample yields 250,000 to 350,000 clones, about nine tenths seen once. The sequence was collected from a woman under 40 who had recovered from COVID-19. The chain employs TRBV5-1 and TRBJ2-3; the match to TRBD1 covers 7 bases. The source material was peripheral blood. The CDR3 nucleotides are TGCGCCAGCTCCACCACAGGGGGCACAGATACGCAGTATTTT. It codes for CASSTTGGTDTQYF.